This entry lists 23 T cell receptor beta chains sequenced from one sample in a study of CD8 T cells in ankylosing spondylitis. TCRdb reanalysed the 5' RACE reads using MiXCR and keeps one entry per CDR3 protein. The sample contains about 300,000 distinct CDR3 sequences, 11% of which appear only once. The material sequenced was blood, either unsorted or a sorted T cell fraction (not recorded which). All receptors come from a female donor with ankylosing spondylitis or in good health (not recorded which).

The V gene is TRBV6-1, the J gene TRBJ2-7; a possible D gene is TRBD1 (6 bases). CDR1 and CDR2 from the germline V gene are MNHNS and SASEGT. This CDR3 is built from 15 residues. The ends were cut back, 10 bases at V and 0 bases at J, with 19 bases in the middle. The CDR3 region has the DNA TGTGCCACCTCACCCCGGGACATCAGCTCCTACGAGCAGTACTTC. Encoded protein: CATSPRDISSYEQYF.

In its sample, this clonotype was seen many times. The rearrangement links TRBV20-1 to TRBJ2-2; 8 nucleotides match TRBD2. The CDR3 consists of 17 residues. CDR1 is DFQATT, CDR2 SNEGSKA, per germline (reference sequence). Trimming removed 0 bases from V and 0 bases from J; junction bases left unmatched: 6. The chain's CDR3 is CSARDWGGRTNTGELFF. For the CDR3, the DNA is TGCAGTGCTAGAGATTGGGGCGGGAGGACGAACACCGGGGAGCTGTTTTTT.

In this sample, this clonotype turned up many times. This CDR3 reads CSARETGGAYQPQHF. The CDR3 bases are TGCAGTGCTAGGGAAACAGGGGGCGCATATCAGCCCCAGCATTTT. The genes are TRBV20-1 and TRBJ1-5; 9 bases align to TRBD1. Germline V lookup: CDR1 DFQATT, CDR2 SNEGSKA (reference sequence). V shed 3 bases and J 5 bases; nucleotides not matched to a gene: 8. The CDR3 is 15 residues long.

This clonotype appeared many times. The CDR3 nucleotides read TGTGCCATCAGGGGTTCCGTAGCGGGAGGCAATGAGCAGTTCTTC. Translating it yields CAIRGSVAGGNEQFF. This sequence joins TRBV10-3 and TRBJ2-1, with TRBD2 matching 10 bases. The CDR3 consists of 15 residues. Germline assignment: CDR1 ENHRY and CDR2 SYGVKD. V was clipped by 6 bases and J by 6 bases; unmatched bases: 8.

This clonotype appeared a few times. The chain is built from TRBV25-1 and TRBJ1-1; D unresolved. Germline lookup yields CDR1 MGHDK and CDR2 SYGVNS. V was trimmed by 5 bases and J by 1 base, leaving 17 bases between them. The CDR3 has 16 amino acids. The CDR3 sequence: CASSPLEGTENTEAFF. The CDR3 coding sequence is TGTGCCAGCAGTCCTCTAGAGGGTACTGAGAACACTGAAGCTTTCTTT.

This clonotype was seen many times. The V gene is TRBV5-1, the J gene TRBJ1-1; D is ambiguous. With 2 bases removed from V and 2 bases from J, the gap between germline ends came to 7 bases. Germline V gene lookup returns CDR1 SGHRS and CDR2 YFSETQ. This CDR3 has 13 amino acids. CDR3 sequence: CASSLEVNTEAFF. Written as DNA, the CDR3 is TGCGCCAGCAGCTTAGAGGTTAACACTGAAGCTTTCTTT.

This clonotype was seen a single time. CDR3 loop: CASSRGQPSNEQFF. CDR3 in DNA: TGTGCCAGCAGCCGGGGACAGCCCTCCAATGAGCAGTTCTTC. V and J are TRBV3-1 and TRBJ2-1; 7 nucleotides agree with TRBD1. The CDR3 loop spans 14 amino acids. Trimming cost V 4 bases and J 6 bases; bases outside gene matches: 6. Germline V CDR1 and CDR2: LGHDT, YNNKEL (reference sequence).

In this sample, this clonotype turned up many times. The chain is built from TRBV5-5 and TRBJ2-2; 8 bases fit TRBD1. The trim removed 4 bases at V and 5 bases at J, leaving 4 bases unmatched. Germline V lookup: CDR1 SGHKS, CDR2 YYEKEE (reference sequence). The CDR3 contains 14 residues. The chain's CDR3 is CASSTQGATGELFF. For the CDR3, the DNA is TGTGCCAGCAGCACTCAGGGGGCGACCGGGGAGCTGTTTTTT.

At least ten counts were recorded for this clonotype. The chain combines TRBV7-9 with TRBJ2-4; tentatively, D is TRBD1 or TRBD2 (6 bases each). Germline CDR1 and CDR2: SEHNR and FQNEAQ (reference sequence). Trimming left V 1 base short and J 9 bases short, with 7 bases between. The CDR3 has 12 amino acids. CDR3 region: CASSLEGGIQYF. The DNA of the CDR3 is TGTGCCAGCAGCTTAGAGGGGGGCATTCAGTACTTC.

This clonotype appeared many times. The chain combines TRBV20-1 with TRBJ2-1, with D unresolved. The length of the CDR3 is 14 residues. V shed 5 bases and J shed 0 bases, with 11 bases lying between them. The germline CDR1 and CDR2 sequences are DFQATT and SNEGSKA (reference sequence). Here the CDR3 reads CSAGPPLSYNEQFF. As DNA, the CDR3 is TGCAGTGCTGGACCGCCACTCTCCTACAATGAGCAGTTCTTC.

At least ten counts were recorded for this clonotype. The chain carries TRBV20-1 and TRBJ2-3, with D possibly called TRBD1 or TRBD2 (5 bases each). Germline V lookup: CDR1 DFQATT, CDR2 SNEGSKA (reference sequence). V lost 5 bases and J 2 bases, leaving 11 bases between the germline ends. The length of the CDR3 is 13 residues. CDR3 loop: CSAEGRYTDTQYF. The CDR3 DNA follows: TGCAGTGCTGAGGGGAGATACACAGATACGCAGTATTTT.

This clonotype was seen ten or more times. The chain links TRBV29-1 to TRBJ2-1, with D possibly matching TRBD2 (7 bases). CDR1 SQVTM and CDR2 ANQGSEA come from the germline V gene. V was cut by 7 bases and J by 9 bases, with 16 bases left in between. The CDR3 contains 12 residues. CDR3 DNA: TGCAGCGGCAGGGAGGGGACAAGTGAGCAGTTCTTC. The encoded protein is CSGREGTSEQFF.

This clonotype was seen many times. The chain uses TRBV15 and TRBJ2-2, with a weak D call TRBD2 (5 bases). This CDR3 region has 19 residues. V shed 0 bases and J shed 0 bases, with 17 bases lying between them. Per the germline V gene, CDR1 is LNHNV and CDR2 is YYDKDF (reference sequence). Written as DNA, the CDR3 is TGTGCCACCAGCAGAGATCGGGGAAACGGCTTGGCGAACACCGGGGAGCTGTTTTTT. Protein: CATSRDRGNGLANTGELFF.

This clonotype was recorded a few times. Germline and junction disagree at one end, which may indicate a read error. This chain joins TRBV28 and TRBJ2-3; D call uncertain. The CDR3 has 12 residues. CDR1 and CDR2 from the germline V gene are MDHEN and SYDVKM. The CDR3 is CASSTDASILDF. In DNA form, the CDR3 reads TGTGCCAGCAGCACGGACGCGAGTATTTTGGATTTT.

This clonotype was detected only once. The chain employs TRBV11-2 and TRBJ2-6; TRBD2 matches at 11 bases. This CDR3 has 19 residues. The ends lost 4 bases at V and 1 base at J; junction bases unmatched: 9. Germline lookup yields CDR1 SGHAT and CDR2 FQNNGV. The CDR3 loop is CASSYAGTSGPSGANVLTF. CDR3 in DNA: TGTGCCAGCAGCTACGCCGGGACTAGCGGACCTTCTGGGGCCAACGTCCTGACTTTC.

This clonotype was found many times. The gene calls are TRBV20-1 and TRBJ1-6; possible D gene TRBD1, 6 bases. The germline V gene has CDR1 DFQATT and CDR2 SNEGSKA (reference sequence). With 0 bases removed from V and 6 bases from J, the gap between germline ends came to 15 bases. This CDR3 is 16 amino acids long. The DNA of the CDR3 is TGCAGTGCTAGAGAATTGATTCGACAGGCTAATTCACCCCTCCACTTT. Its translation: CSARELIRQANSPLHF.

This clonotype was counted at least ten times. The gene calls are TRBV27 and TRBJ2-1, with D maybe TRBD1 (5 bases). Trimming cost V 6 bases and J 6 bases, with 21 bases left between them. Germline V gives CDR1 MNHEY, CDR2 SMNVEV (reference sequence). The CDR3 is 16 amino acids. CDR3 loop: CASRTTSDAGFNEQFF. The CDR3 coding sequence is TGTGCCAGCAGAACCACCTCGGACGCAGGGTTCAATGAGCAGTTCTTC.

This clonotype appeared a few times. V is TRBV7-2 and J is TRBJ2-1, with TRBD2 matching 8 bases. The germline gives CDR1 SGHTA, CDR2 FQGNSA. The CDR3 contains 15 residues. Trimming cost V 3 bases and J 0 bases; bases outside gene matches: 1. CDR3 sequence: CASSFSGVSYNEQFF. In nucleotides, the CDR3 is TGTGCCAGCAGCTTTAGCGGGGTCTCCTACAATGAGCAGTTCTTC.

This clonotype was observed many times. The genes are TRBV4-2 and TRBJ2-2; maybe TRBD2 (5 bases). Germline loops: CDR1 LGHNA, CDR2 YNFKEQ. The CDR3 has 17 amino acids. Trimming shortened V by 1 base and J by 0 bases, and 12 bases separated the two germline ends. The CDR3 loop is CASSQVRTGSNTGELFF. DNA of the CDR3: TGTGCCAGCAGCCAAGTTCGGACTGGTTCGAACACCGGGGAGCTGTTTTTT.

This clonotype has ten or more counts. This sequence joins TRBV27 and TRBJ1-1; 7 nucleotides agree with TRBD1. Germline V gene data show CDR1 as MNHEY and CDR2 as SMNVEV (reference sequence). CDR3 length: 14 amino acids. V was clipped by 8 bases and J by 1 base; unmatched bases: 7. CDR3: CASSSDRANTEAFF. The CDR3 region has the DNA TGTGCCAGCTCCTCTGACAGGGCGAACACTGAAGCTTTCTTT.

This clonotype was seen at least ten times. The gene calls are TRBV20-1 and TRBJ1-6; D is uncertain. V gave up 3 bases and J gave up 7 bases, with 10 bases separating them. This CDR3 comprises 13 residues. From germline, CDR1 is DFQATT and CDR2 SNEGSKA (reference sequence). The CDR3 here is CSASPGGNSPLHF. CDR3 DNA sequence: TGCAGTGCTAGTCCAGGAGGGAATTCACCCCTCCACTTT.

This clonotype showed up just a few times. V is TRBV20-1 and J is TRBJ2-7, with TRBD2 as a possible D gene (5 bases). This CDR3 is 14 amino acids long. Germline loops: CDR1 DFQATT, CDR2 SNEGSKA (reference sequence). Trimming removed 6 bases from V and 6 bases from J, with 21 bases in between. The CDR3 bases are TGCAGTGCCTCCGGACCTGGGCGGGCCGCCGAGCAGTACTTC. Its protein is CSASGPGRAAEQYF.

This clonotype was detected ten times or more. This CDR3 reads CASSLDRLLGYTF. The CDR3 bases are TGTGCCAGCAGCTTGGACAGACTCCTGGGCTACACCTTC. The V call is TRBV7-8, the J call TRBJ1-2; weak D call: TRBD1 (6 bases). The CDR3 runs 13 residues. Per germline, CDR1 SGHVS and CDR2 FQNEAQ. V lost 3 bases and J lost 8, with 13 bases in between.